This is a list of T cell receptor beta chains from one sample in a study of beta chain features in type 1 diabetes. This table comes from immunoSEQ multiplex PCR, and its TCRdb copy is limited to in-frame clones, with some not included. The sample has some 900,000 clones, about a sixth seen once. Sequenced sample: naive CD4+ T cells from blood. The receptors originated from a woman aged 18-30 years in good health. Each CDR3 is given with its conserved first and last residue. D genes are given only for firm matches. Only part of the rows carry a size: once, few, many, or a class if the clone is expanded.

clone_size: .
j_call: TRBJ2-1
v_call: TRBV11-2
d_call: .
cdr3_aa: CASSFQSGKQFF
cdr3_nt: TGTGCCAGCAGCTTCCAGAGCGGCAAGCAGTTCTTC

clone_size: few
j_call: TRBJ2-5
v_call: TRBV7-9
d_call: .
cdr3_aa: CASSSRNPGRAYQETQYF
cdr3_nt: TGTGCCAGCAGCTCAAGAAACCCGGGCCGCGCTTACCAAGAGACCCAGTACTTC

clone_size: few
j_call: TRBJ2-1
v_call: TRBV14
d_call: .
cdr3_aa: CASSQVARLPRFF
cdr3_nt: TGTGCCAGCAGCCAAGTAGCCCGCCTCCCTCGGTTCTTC

clone_size: .
j_call: TRBJ1-2
v_call: TRBV2
d_call: .
cdr3_aa: CASSRDGSFLGYTF
cdr3_nt: TGTGCCAGCAGCCGGGACGGATCTTTCCTGGGCTACACCTTC

clone_size: few
j_call: TRBJ2-1
v_call: TRBV30
d_call: TRBD2
cdr3_aa: CAWIRGGETSGRPRLNNEQFF
cdr3_nt: TGTGCCTGGATTAGAGGGGGCGAGACTAGCGGGAGGCCTCGTCTTAACAATGAGCAGTTCTTC

clone_size: .
j_call: TRBJ2-7
v_call: TRBV10-3
d_call: .
cdr3_aa: CAAGTANSYEQYF
cdr3_nt: TGTGCCGCGGGGACAGCAAACTCCTACGAGCAGTACTTC

clone_size: few
j_call: TRBJ2-2
v_call: TRBV27
d_call: .
cdr3_aa: CASSLSVQPTGELFF
cdr3_nt: TGTGCCAGCAGTTTATCGGTCCAGCCCACCGGGGAGCTGTTTTTT

clone_size: .
j_call: TRBJ1-5
v_call: TRBV21-1
d_call: .
cdr3_aa: CASSKVRGNQPQHF
cdr3_nt: TGTGCCAGCAGCAAAGTCAGAGGGAATCAGCCCCAGCATTTT

clone_size: .
j_call: TRBJ2-3
v_call: TRBV9
d_call: .
cdr3_aa: CASSVSGFQTDTQYF
cdr3_nt: TGTGCCAGCAGCGTGTCAGGGTTTCAGACAGATACGCAGTATTTT

clone_size: few
j_call: TRBJ2-2
v_call: TRBV7-3
d_call: TRBD2
cdr3_aa: CASSRGGASGATGELFF
cdr3_nt: TGTGCCAGCAGCCGTGGCGGCGCTAGCGGGGCGACCGGGGAGCTGTTTTTT